This is a list of T cell receptor beta chains from one sample in a study of OX40 agonist ivuxolimab in advanced cancers. Repertoires were generated with immunoSEQ multiplex PCR, while TCRdb's copy carries only in-frame clones and drops some. This sample has fewer than 70,000 clones, with about 89% found just once. The sequences come from CD4+ or CD8+ T cells sorted from blood, collected in a trial of the OX40 agonist ivuxolimab. The origin of the receptors is an adult with an advanced solid tumor such as melanoma, head and neck, liver or kidney cancer. CDR3s include the opening cysteine and the closing phenylalanine or tryptophan. The D gene is left open where the match is weak. Clone size is stated in some rows and not others, as once, few, many or a class when expanded.

J gene | D gene | clone size | V gene | CDR3 protein | CDR3 DNA
TRBJ2-7 | TRBD1 | . | TRBV6-1 | CASSVGQGLYEQYF | TGTGCCAGCAGTGTGGGACAGGGGCTCTACGAGCAGTACTTC
TRBJ2-1 | . | . | TRBV7-2 | CASSTLQVAEQFF | TGTGCCAGCAGCACTCTCCAGGTTGCTGAGCAGTTCTTC
TRBJ2-1 | . | few | TRBV27 | CASSFPDSNEQFF | TGTGCCAGCAGTTTCCCGGACAGCAATGAGCAGTTCTTC
TRBJ1-5 | . | . | TRBV2 | CASMASPVQPQHF | TGTGCCAGCATGGCCAGTCCAGTTCAGCCCCAGCATTTT
TRBJ2-7 | . | . | TRBV5-1 | CASTRGGSAPYEQYF | TGCGCCAGCACCAGGGGCGGGAGCGCTCCATACGAGCAGTACTTC
TRBJ2-1 | . | . | TRBV5-1 | CASSLVSPPVGNEQFF | TGCGCCAGCAGCTTAGTCTCTCCCCCGGTGGGGAATGAGCAGTTCTTC
TRBJ2-2 | . | . | TRBV5-1 | CASSEGRNTGELFF | TGCGCCAGCAGCGAGGGGAGGAACACCGGGGAGCTGTTTTTT
TRBJ2-5 | TRBD1 | . | TRBV5-5 | CASSSGQGVRETQYF | TGTGCCAGCAGCTCGGGGCAGGGGGTTCGAGAGACCCAGTACTTC
TRBJ1-3 | . | . | TRBV2 | CASSRIRTDSSGNTIYF | TGTGCCAGCAGCAGAATTCGGACAGACAGCTCTGGAAACACCATATATTTT
TRBJ2-5 | . | once | TRBV6-5 | CASSYSRLETQYF | TGTGCCAGCAGTTACTCGAGGTTGGAGACCCAGTACTTC
TRBJ2-7 | TRBD1 | few | TRBV7-2 | CASSFLQGAYEQYF | TGTGCCAGCAGCTTTCTCCAGGGGGCCTACGAGCAGTACTTC
TRBJ2-2 | . | . | TRBV27 | CASSLEGVASGELFF | TGTGCCAGCAGTTTAGAGGGAGTAGCATCCGGGGAGCTGTTTTTT
TRBJ1-2 | . | . | TRBV28 | CASSFRYGYTF | TGTGCCAGCAGTTTCCGCTATGGCTACACCTTC
TRBJ1-2 | . | few | TRBV11-1 | CASSQESYGYTF | TGTGCCAGCTCTCAGGAATCCTATGGCTACACCTTC
TRBJ2-2 | TRBD2 | . | TRBV19 | CASSGRAFGTGELFF | TGTGCCAGTAGCGGGAGGGCCTTCGGCACCGGGGAGCTGTTTTTT
TRBJ2-3 | TRBD2 | . | TRBV7-9 | CASSRGTSGPTDTQYF | TGTGCCAGCAGCCGAGGGACTAGCGGGCCCACAGATACGCAGTATTTT
TRBJ1-5 | . | . | TRBV18 | CASSPLQGQPQHF | TGTGCCAGCTCACCACTTCAGGGTCAGCCCCAGCATTTT
TRBJ2-1 | . | . | TRBV11-3 | CASSLSYNEQFF | TGTGCCAGCAGCTTGAGCTACAATGAGCAGTTCTTC
TRBJ2-5 | . | . | TRBV5-1 | CASSQGRRVGETQYF | TGCGCCAGCAGTCAGGGGCGGAGGGTAGGAGAGACCCAGTACTTC
TRBJ2-2 | . | . | TRBV7-3 | CASSLRPAANTGELFF | TGTGCCAGCAGCCTACGCCCAGCGGCGAACACCGGGGAGCTGTTTTTT
TRBJ2-3 | . | once | TRBV11-2 | CASSLLSRGRGGTDTQYF | TGTGCCAGCAGCTTACTATCAAGGGGAAGGGGTGGCACAGATACGCAGTATTTT
TRBJ1-2 | . | . | TRBV7-8 | CASSRDNYGYTF | TGTGCCAGCAGCCGGGACAACTATGGCTACACCTTC
TRBJ1-5 | . | . | TRBV27 | CASSLKSVWQPQHF | TGTGCCAGCAGTCTGAAAAGCGTGTGGCAGCCCCAGCATTTT
TRBJ1-1 | TRBD1 | once | TRBV7-3 | CASSFQGAGTEAFF | TGTGCCAGCAGCTTTCAGGGGGCCGGGACTGAAGCTTTCTTT
TRBJ1-5 | . | . | TRBV6-5 | CASSKGGSNRSPQHF | TGTGCCAGCAGTAAGGGCGGGAGTAATCGGTCGCCCCAGCATTTT
TRBJ2-7 | . | . | TRBV7-8 | CASSSGPFSYEQYF | TGTGCCAGCAGCTCAGGACCGTTCTCCTACGAGCAGTACTTC
TRBJ2-2 | . | . | TRBV18 | CASSPQRTGELFF | TGTGCCAGCTCACCACAGCGCACCGGGGAGCTGTTTTTT